This T cell receptor beta chain was recovered during a study of CD8 T cells in ankylosing spondylitis (dated by TCRdb to about 2017). Regarding the complete study: To find TCR variants linked to disease, the study profiled T cell receptor beta repertoires in ankylosing spondylitis patients and healthy donors. The full study cohort comprised around 25 ankylosing spondylitis patients and approximately 100 healthy donors. Peripheral blood samples were taken, and synovial fluid was additionally collected from ankylosing spondylitis patients. What the work shows at the level of the full study, not this receptor alone: Blood from ankylosing spondylitis patients appeared to be characterized by a TCR beta motif composed of about eight highly homologous amino acid variants. The disease-linked clones were reported to be significantly enriched in matched synovial fluid samples from ankylosing spondylitis patients. Some TCR beta motif variants had previously been reported in synovial fluid and blood of reactive arthritis patients, which suggested common disease-initiation mechanisms. The disease-linked clones showed a CD8+ phenotype and occurred at relatively low frequencies in peripheral blood.

The sequencer was an Illumina HiSeq 2500. Quantitative 5'-RACE with molecular barcodes was the method used to prepare the TCR beta libraries. Per the source publication's procedure: Disease-linked TCR variants were identified with a new computational method built on a probabilistic model of VDJ rearrangement. TCRdb reworked the public reads: Q25 trimming with fastp, MiXCR clone assembly, productive beta chains retained. Rows with one shared CDR3 protein collapse into an entry with the most common genes and DNA. The V and J calls were not made by the authors but by TCRdb's processing. The sample yields 250,000 to 350,000 distinct CDR3 sequences; 20% were counted once. The ten largest clones add up to less than 9.5% of the sample. In regard to this clonotype: Its cognate antigen has yet to be identified. No much larger clone is present one base from it, and per-base qualities are unavailable.

Measured from the cysteine to the phenylalanine, the CDR3 is 14 residues long. Of the read, only the CDR3 DNA is kept; its 42 bases are in frame from base 1. The germline V gene (reference sequence) provides CDR1 GTSNPN and CDR2 SVGIG. V lost 3 bases and J lost 6 bases, and the count of bases not matched to a germline gene is 8. The sequence came from a male donor with ankylosing spondylitis or in good health (not recorded which). Input material: blood, either unsorted or a sorted T cell fraction (not recorded which). Recombination connected TRBV30 to TRBJ2-1; 7 central bases correspond to TRBD1. The CDR3 protein is CAWRTGPSVNEQFF. Read as DNA, the sequence is TGTGCCTGGAGGACAGGGCCCAGCGTCAATGAGCAGTTCTTC.